The 13 T cell receptor beta chains reported below all come from one sample, sequenced in a study of cytomegalovirus exposure and HLA in healthy donors. PCR employed 60 Vbeta and 13 Jbeta primers. The repertoire was sequenced with immunoSEQ multiplex PCR; TCRdb's copy has only in-frame clones and lacks some. The table records approximately 140,000 clones, more than 60% of them present only once. Sequencing was performed on PBMCs. These receptors were obtained from a woman aged 55-69 years in good health and CMV-seronegative.

CDR3 DNA sequence: TGTGCCAGCTCAGGACTAGCTCCACCCGGCGGGGCCGAGCAGTACTTC. Translating gives CASSGLAPPGGAEQYF. The chain carries TRBV18 and TRBJ2-7; 8 bases are shared with TRBD2. CDR3 length equals 16 residues. J was trimmed by 6 bases and V by 5 bases; bases with no gene match: 15. The germline gives CDR1 KGHSH, CDR2 LQKENI.

The chain combines TRBV19 with TRBJ2-3; tentative D call: TRBD1 (6 bases). This CDR3 spans 15 amino acids. The ends were cut back, 6 bases at V and 0 bases at J, with 13 bases in the middle. CDR1 is LNHDA and CDR2 is SQIVND in the germline V gene (reference sequence). The CDR3 nucleotides are TGTGCCAGTAGCTCAAGGGGGATAAGCACAGATACGCAGTATTTT. Translating gives CASSSRGISTDTQYF. The full variable domain, its missing parts supplied by reference TRBV19 and TRBJ2-3, is DGGITQSPKYLFRKEGQNVTLSCEQNLNHDAMYWYRQDPGQGLRLIYYSQIVNDFQKGDIAEGYSVSREKKESFPLTVTSAQKNPTAFYLCASSSRGISTDTQYFGPGTRLTVL.

The chain joins TRBV11-2 to TRBJ2-5; TRBD2 aligns across 9 bases. The length of the CDR3 is 14 residues. Trimming took 4 bases from V and 5 from J; bases not matched to a gene: 5. CDR1 is SGHAT, CDR2 FQNNGV, per germline. The CDR3 nucleotides read TGTGCCAGCAGCTCCTTAGCGGGAGATGAGACCCAGTACTTC. It codes for CASSSLAGDETQYF.

CDR3 region: CASSRLGSYEQYF. CDR3 DNA sequence: TGTGCCAGCAGCAGACTAGGCTCCTACGAGCAGTACTTC. V and J are TRBV6-5 and TRBJ2-7, with D perhaps TRBD2 (6 bases). V gave up 6 bases and J gave up 0 bases, with 9 bases separating them. Germline lookup yields CDR1 MNHEY and CDR2 SVGAGI. The CDR3 is made up of 13 amino acids.

The chain combines TRBV19 with TRBJ2-1; a possible D gene is TRBD1 (5 bases). CDR3 size: 15 residues. Trimming pared 8 bases from V and 2 bases from J, leaving 16 bases between. In germline, CDR1 is LNHDA, CDR2 SQIVND (reference sequence). CDR3 bases: TGTGCCAGTGGCCGACAGTACGGAACCTACAATGAGCAGTTCTTC. Amino acid sequence: CASGRQYGTYNEQFF.

J is TRBJ2-5 and V is TRBV6-6; possible D gene TRBD2, 5 bases. Germline V gene data show CDR1 as MNHNY and CDR2 as SVGAGI (reference sequence). CDR3 length: 12 amino acids. The germline V and J ends were trimmed by 8 bases and 0 bases, with 7 bases remaining between them. The CDR3 sequence is CASREYQETQYF. DNA for the CDR3: TGTGCCAGCCGGGAATACCAAGAGACCCAGTACTTC.

A few counts support this clone. The chain carries TRBV28 and TRBJ2-7; D might be TRBD2 (6 bases). V was cut by 0 bases and J by 0 bases, with 9 bases left in between. Germline V CDR1 and CDR2: MDHEN, SYDVKM. The CDR3 has 15 residues. CDR3 DNA: TGTGCCAGCAGTTTATGGGGCGGGACCTCCTACGAGCAGTACTTC. Translation gives CASSLWGGTSYEQYF.

J is TRBJ2-1 and V is TRBV5-1; TRBD1 might be the D (7 bases). The CDR3 loop spans 12 amino acids. Looked up from germline, CDR1 is SGHRS and CDR2 is YFSETQ. Trimming left V 4 bases short and J 9 bases short, with 11 bases between. CDR3 coding DNA: TGCGCCAGCAGCAGACAGGGAGGTGAGCAGTTCTTC. Its translation is CASSRQGGEQFF.

The rearrangement links TRBV4-2 to TRBJ2-1; 14 bases agree with TRBD2. Germline V CDR1 and CDR2: LGHNA, YNFKEQ. Trimming cost V 4 bases and J 6 bases; bases outside gene matches: 11. This CDR3 contains 18 residues. In nucleotides, the CDR3 is TGTGCCAGCAGCCTACGACCAATCGGACTAGCGGGGGGCAATGAGCAGTTCTTC. Translated: CASSLRPIGLAGGNEQFF.

The chain employs TRBV27 and TRBJ1-1; 8 positions match TRBD1. CDR3 length: 13 residues. Germline V lookup: CDR1 MNHEY, CDR2 SMNVEV (reference sequence). Trimming took 5 bases from V and 8 from J; bases not matched to a gene: 7. The CDR3 DNA reads TGTGCCAGCAGTCTAGGGACAGGCGGCGAAGCTTTCTTT. This codes for CASSLGTGGEAFF.

The chain couples TRBV27 to TRBJ2-5, with a tentative D call TRBD2 (5 bases). Trimming cost V 3 bases and J 2 bases, with 10 bases left between them. The CDR3 runs to 14 residues. CDR1 is MNHEY and CDR2 is SMNVEV in the germline V gene (reference sequence). The CDR3 here is CASSFVASQETQYF. CDR3 DNA sequence: TGTGCCAGCAGTTTCGTAGCGAGTCAAGAGACCCAGTACTTC.

J is TRBJ2-5 and V is TRBV5-1; TRBD1 aligns across 10 bases. The CDR3 totals 17 residues. Trimming at V came to 0 bases and at J to 3 bases, leaving 8 bases not matched to a gene. Germline CDR1 and CDR2: SGHRS and YFSETQ. The CDR3 sequence: CASSLVLGTGAEETQYF. The CDR3 nucleotides are TGCGCCAGCAGCTTGGTCCTCGGGACAGGGGCCGAAGAGACCCAGTACTTC.

CDR3 in amino acids: CASSPGTLGGNQPQHF. DNA of the CDR3: TGTGCCAGCTCACCGGGGACTCTGGGGGGCAATCAGCCCCAGCATTTT. This chain links TRBV18 with TRBJ1-5; tentative D call: TRBD1 (5 bases). This CDR3 comprises 16 residues. Trimming removed 3 bases from V and 2 bases from J, with 14 bases in between. Germline V lookup: CDR1 KGHSH, CDR2 LQKENI.